The entry below gives a single T cell receptor beta chain sequence along with its context. Clones were sequenced by immunoSEQ multiplex PCR, and TCRdb holds only the in-frame ones, with some missing. This sample has roughly 100,000 clones; 84% occur once, and the top ten carry more than 20%. This specimen comes from a study of blood T cell repertoires in COVID-19. At the level of the study: COVID-19 samples collected from the United States, Italy and Spain covered acute and convalescent phases.

Trimming took off 7 bases at V and 2 bases at J, with 12 bases between the two ends. CDR3 size: 14 residues. Germline CDR1 is SNHLY and CDR2 is FYNNEI. The origin of this receptor is a man aged 55 to 70 with acute or convalescent COVID-19. The source material was peripheral blood. The J gene is TRBJ1-5, the V gene TRBV2, with a tentative D call TRBD1 (6 bases). The CDR3 DNA follows: TGTGCCAGCAAAGACAGGTCTGGCAATCAGCCCCAGCATTTT. Protein: CASKDRSGNQPQHF.